What follows is one T cell receptor (beta chain) and its context. This sample is part of a study of blood T cell repertoires in COVID-19. The wider study: COVID-19 samples collected from the United States, Italy and Spain covered acute and convalescent phases.

Recruits, aged roughly 18 to 90 years, lived in 25 or so US areas. Donors were grouped by their self-reported clinical history. Authors' processing steps: Estimated nucleated cell counts came from reference gene primer amplification. Sequencing used immunoSEQ multiplex PCR; TCRdb keeps in-frame clones, though not all of them. V, J and clone size are those of that table, while D and trimming were read from the DNA. Of under 300,000 clones in the sample, around 88% were seen once. CDR1 is SQVTM and CDR2 is ANQGSEA in the germline V gene. The CDR3 spans 13 residues. Trimming left V 4 bases short and J 2 bases short, with 10 bases between.

Sequenced input: PBMCs or T cells enriched from blood (not recorded which). This clonotype was sampled from a middle-aged woman with acute COVID-19. J is TRBJ2-3 and V is TRBV29-1; the D gene is possibly TRBD2 (6 bases). The CDR3 DNA reads as TGCAGCGTTGTAGCTAGCGCCACAGATACGCAGTATTTT. Its protein is CSVVASATDTQYF.